The sequence of this T cell receptor beta chain was determined in a study of cytomegalovirus exposure and HLA in healthy donors. This clone was detected once. Antigen unknown. General study results and limits: Whilst most TCR sequences proved rare, a subset of public TCRs occurred across many donors.

The PCR contained 60 Vbeta and 13 Jbeta primers. TCRdb keeps only in-frame clones here, not all; method: immunoSEQ multiplex PCR. The table lists around 150,000 clones, roughly 80% of them singletons, with nearly 3.5% in the top ten. The sequence was obtained from a male donor in good health and CMV-seronegative. The sequencing sample was made of PBMCs.

DNA of the CDR3: TGTGCCATCAGTGAGTCTTTAGGGGTGAACACTGAAGCTTTCTTT. Its protein product is CAISESLGVNTEAFF. The chain combines TRBV10-3 with TRBJ1-1; maybe TRBD1 (5 bases). The V gene's germline CDR1 is ENHRY and CDR2 SYGVKD. V gave up 0 bases and J gave up 0 bases, with 8 bases separating them. CDR3 length: 15 residues.